This TCR beta chain was found in a study of T cell changes during pregnancy in multiple sclerosis. The CDR3 consists of 11 residues. The V end was cut by 6 bases, the J end by 5 bases, with 10 bases between. The V gene's germline CDR1 is DFQATT and CDR2 SNEGSKA (reference sequence). Clones were sequenced by immunoSEQ multiplex PCR, and TCRdb holds only the in-frame ones, with some missing. The repertoire consists of around 100,000 clones, with about 91% occurring once and the leading ten covering around 3.2%. The chain couples TRBV20-1 to TRBJ2-5; D is unclear. The sample here was peripheral blood, taken in the second trimester of pregnancy. This receptor was taken from a female donor with multiple sclerosis, enrolled in a pregnancy study. The CDR3 protein is CSALVRETQYF. CDR3 coding DNA: TGCAGTGCCCTAGTTAGGGAGACCCAGTACTTC.